The sequence of this TCR beta chain was determined in a study of post-analysis software for immune sequencing data. Study-wide context: Included among the disease courses, which were recorded for the cohort, were relapsing-remitting, secondary progressive and progressive-relapsing multiple sclerosis. Findings of the study overall: In multiple sclerosis, normalized Chao1 diversity was significantly below that of controls. There were about 5 TRBV segments more frequent in patients than controls, and TRBV5-6, TRBV5-1 and TRBV20-1 were among them. Same-batch samples co-clustered strongly by F measure.

This CDR3 region has 14 residues. The V end was cut by 6 bases, the J end by 6 bases, with 19 bases between. The germline CDR1 and CDR2 sequences are SQVTM and ANQGSEA. Each TCR beta cDNA library carried unique molecular identifiers. Some 500,000 cDNA molecules were recovered from an input of about 0.95 to 11 million T cells. Using its own MiXCR run on the PCR reads, TCRdb lists one record per CDR3 protein. The sample lists about 200,000 distinct CDR3 sequences, approximately 29% occurring once. This clonotype was seen repeatedly, ten times or more. Its specificity is not known. This chain joins TRBV29-1 and TRBJ2-3; unclear D gene. The sequence was collected from a girl aged 2 to 17 with multiple sclerosis. Sample: blood. The CDR3: CSVFLGLLRDTQYF. The DNA for the CDR3 is TGCAGCGTGTTTTTGGGCCTGCTGAGGGATACGCAGTATTTT.